Listed below are T cell receptor beta chains from one sample, sequenced in a study of blood T cells in healthy people across ages. TCRdb fed the 5' RACE reads into MiXCR, producing one record per CDR3 protein. The table has more than 1 million distinct CDR3 sequences, under 55% seen once. The sample consisted of blood. The receptors stem from a woman aged 60-75 years in good health. The CDR3 runs from the conserved cysteine through the conserved F or W. D genes are given only for firm matches. Expanded clones are given a class, and other clones once, few, many or no size at all.

V gene: TRBV27
D gene: TRBD2
clone size: .
J gene: TRBJ2-7
CDR3 DNA: TGTGCCAGCAGTTTAAGTATGTGGACTAGCGGGAGCAATGAGCAGTACTTC
CDR3 protein: CASSLSMWTSGSNEQYF

V gene: TRBV20-1
D gene: TRBD1
clone size: .
J gene: TRBJ2-7
CDR3 DNA: TGCAGTGCGGTCTCCGGGACAGACTTATACGAGCAGTACTTC
CDR3 protein: CSAVSGTDLYEQYF

V gene: TRBV30
D gene: .
clone size: few
J gene: TRBJ1-2
CDR3 DNA: TGTGCCGCGTGGGGGGGCCATGGCTACACCTTC
CDR3 protein: CAAWGGHGYTF

V gene: TRBV29-1
D gene: .
clone size: few
J gene: TRBJ2-5
CDR3 DNA: TGCAGCGTTGAAGATGGGGTCGCGTCGCAGTACTTC
CDR3 protein: CSVEDGVASQYF

V gene: TRBV15
D gene: .
clone size: .
J gene: TRBJ1-1
CDR3 DNA: TGTGCCACCAGCCCAAGACGGGACCCCCCTGAAGCTTTCTTT
CDR3 protein: CATSPRRDPPEAFF

V gene: TRBV24-1
D gene: .
clone size: .
J gene: TRBJ1-4
CDR3 DNA: TGTGCCACCAGTGTCTTAACCGGGACGGCGAAGGAAAAACTGTTTTTT
CDR3 protein: CATSVLTGTAKEKLFF

V gene: TRBV19
D gene: TRBD2
clone size: .
J gene: TRBJ2-7
CDR3 DNA: TGTGCCAGTAGTCCTTGGGGGGGAGGACCGAGCGAGCAGTACTTC
CDR3 protein: CASSPWGGGPSEQYF

V gene: TRBV7-8
D gene: TRBD1
clone size: .
J gene: TRBJ2-3
CDR3 DNA: TGTGCCAGCAGCTACGGACAGGGCGCAGATACGCAGTATTTT
CDR3 protein: CASSYGQGADTQYF

V gene: TRBV9
D gene: .
clone size: .
J gene: TRBJ2-2
CDR3 DNA: TGTGCCAGCAGCGCCCTAGCGACCGGGGAGCTGTTTTTT
CDR3 protein: CASSALATGELFF

V gene: TRBV7-9
D gene: TRBD2
clone size: .
J gene: TRBJ2-1
CDR3 DNA: TGTGCCAGCAGCTTATCGGGGGCAGCGGGAGAGGTCTCCTACGAGCAGTTCTTC
CDR3 protein: CASSLSGAAGEVSYEQFF

V gene: TRBV6-5
D gene: .
clone size: .
J gene: TRBJ1-2
CDR3 DNA: TGTGCCAGCGGTCTCGGGCCCGAAGTTAACTATGGCTACACCTTC
CDR3 protein: CASGLGPEVNYGYTF

V gene: TRBV29-1
D gene: .
clone size: few
J gene: TRBJ1-1
CDR3 DNA: TGCAGCGTTGAACCGTCCGGGACCTGGGGTGAAGCTTTCTTT
CDR3 protein: CSVEPSGTWGEAFF

V gene: TRBV2
D gene: .
clone size: .
J gene: TRBJ1-2
CDR3 DNA: TGTGCCAGCAGTGAAGCGCTTACTGGGTTAGGGTATGGCTACACCTTC
CDR3 protein: CASSEALTGLGYGYTF

V gene: TRBV20-1
D gene: TRBD1
clone size: .
J gene: TRBJ2-7
CDR3 DNA: TGCAGTGCTCACCCCCAGGGGGCCTCCTACGAGCAGTACTTC
CDR3 protein: CSAHPQGASYEQYF

V gene: TRBV7-9
D gene: .
clone size: .
J gene: TRBJ2-7
CDR3 DNA: TGTGCCAGCAGCCTATCAGGGGCCCTATACGAGCAGTACTTC
CDR3 protein: CASSLSGALYEQYF

V gene: TRBV7-8
D gene: TRBD1
clone size: few
J gene: TRBJ2-1
CDR3 DNA: TGTGCCAGCAGCTTCCGGACAGGGCAGAATGAGCAGTTCTTC
CDR3 protein: CASSFRTGQNEQFF

V gene: TRBV10-3
D gene: TRBD2
clone size: .
J gene: TRBJ2-7
CDR3 DNA: TGTGCCATCAGAAAGACTAGCGGCTACGAGCAGTACTTC
CDR3 protein: CAIRKTSGYEQYF

V gene: TRBV6-1
D gene: .
clone size: .
J gene: TRBJ2-3
CDR3 DNA: TGTGCCAGCAGTGGAGGGGGATCCCCCGGCACGCAGTATTTT
CDR3 protein: CASSGGGSPGTQYF

V gene: TRBV20-1
D gene: .
clone size: .
J gene: TRBJ2-1
CDR3 DNA: TGCAGTGCGGACACCCCCTGGGAACTTAACTACAATGAGCAGTTCTTC
CDR3 protein: CSADTPWELNYNEQFF

V gene: TRBV7-2
D gene: TRBD2
clone size: few
J gene: TRBJ2-7
CDR3 DNA: TGTGCCAGCAGCGGACCGGGACTAGGGAACGGGGAGCAGTACTTC
CDR3 protein: CASSGPGLGNGEQYF

V gene: TRBV24-1
D gene: .
clone size: .
J gene: TRBJ2-7
CDR3 DNA: TGTGCCACCAGTGGGAGGGGAATCTCCTACAATGAGCAGTACTTC
CDR3 protein: CATSGRGISYNEQYF

V gene: TRBV2
D gene: .
clone size: many
J gene: TRBJ2-7
CDR3 DNA: TGTGCCAGCAGTGACAGGGGTTACGAGCAGTACTTC
CDR3 protein: CASSDRGYEQYF

V gene: TRBV9
D gene: TRBD1
clone size: .
J gene: TRBJ1-1
CDR3 DNA: TGTGCCAGCAGCGTAGCTACAGGGGGCGGGAAAGCTTTCTTT
CDR3 protein: CASSVATGGGKAFF

V gene: TRBV5-6
D gene: TRBD1
clone size: once
J gene: TRBJ2-5
CDR3 DNA: TGTGCCAGCAGCCGCCTTACAGGGGACAATGAGCAGTACTTC
CDR3 protein: CASSRLTGDNEQYF

V gene: TRBV29-1
D gene: TRBD1
clone size: few
J gene: TRBJ2-1
CDR3 DNA: TGCAGCGTCGAACCGACAGGGGTGGATGAGCAGTTCTTC
CDR3 protein: CSVEPTGVDEQFF

V gene: TRBV6-5
D gene: .
clone size: .
J gene: TRBJ2-3
CDR3 DNA: TGTGCCAGCAGTTACTTGCGGGCTTCCACAGATACGCAGTATTTT
CDR3 protein: CASSYLRASTDTQYF

V gene: TRBV7-9
D gene: TRBD2
clone size: many
J gene: TRBJ2-7
CDR3 DNA: TGTGCCAGCAGCCCAGGACTAGCGGGAGTAGAGCAGTACTTC
CDR3 protein: CASSPGLAGVEQYF

V gene: TRBV7-8
D gene: .
clone size: .
J gene: TRBJ2-7
CDR3 DNA: TGTGCCAGCAGCCCTAACAGGGTGGGGACCTACGAGCAGTACTTC
CDR3 protein: CASSPNRVGTYEQYF

V gene: TRBV27
D gene: .
clone size: .
J gene: TRBJ2-7
CDR3 DNA: TGTGCCAGCAGTGGACGGGTGAGCGAGCAGTACTTC
CDR3 protein: CASSGRVSEQYF

V gene: TRBV7-2
D gene: .
clone size: .
J gene: TRBJ2-7
CDR3 DNA: TGTGCCAGCAGCTTAGGAGGGCTAGCCGGACGCGAGCAGTACTTC
CDR3 protein: CASSLGGLAGREQYF

V gene: TRBV5-6
D gene: .
clone size: .
J gene: TRBJ2-5
CDR3 DNA: TGTGCCAGCAGCTTGGTTGTAGCGCTAGAGACCCAGTACTTC
CDR3 protein: CASSLVVALETQYF

V gene: TRBV6-1
D gene: .
clone size: many
J gene: TRBJ1-2
CDR3 DNA: TGTGCCAGCAGTGAACGGCCGCTCTATGGCTACACCTTC
CDR3 protein: CASSERPLYGYTF

V gene: TRBV20-1
D gene: .
clone size: .
J gene: TRBJ2-3
CDR3 DNA: TGCAGTGCAGGGGCCCCACAGTATTTT
CDR3 protein: CSAGAPQYF

V gene: TRBV9
D gene: .
clone size: .
J gene: TRBJ2-1
CDR3 DNA: TGTGCCAGCAGCGTCTCGGGGGCGGCCGCCAGCTCCTACAATGAGCAGTTCTTC
CDR3 protein: CASSVSGAAASSYNEQFF

V gene: TRBV6-2/TRBV6-3
D gene: .
clone size: .
J gene: TRBJ1-1
CDR3 DNA: TGTGCCAGCAGCAAATCTATGATACAGGGTGGAAGTGAAGCTTTCTTT
CDR3 protein: CASSKSMIQGGSEAFF

V gene: TRBV6-5
D gene: .
clone size: few
J gene: TRBJ1-2
CDR3 DNA: TGTGCCAGCAGCCCAGGCAGTAATTATGGCTACACCTTC
CDR3 protein: CASSPGSNYGYTF

V gene: TRBV20-1
D gene: TRBD2
clone size: .
J gene: TRBJ2-3
CDR3 DNA: TGCAGTGCTAGGCGGACTAGCGGGAGTCTAGGTACGCAGTATTTT
CDR3 protein: CSARRTSGSLGTQYF

V gene: TRBV9
D gene: .
clone size: few
J gene: TRBJ2-7
CDR3 DNA: TGTGCCAGCAGCGCGGGCGACCACTACGAGCAGTACTTC
CDR3 protein: CASSAGDHYEQYF

V gene: TRBV13
D gene: .
clone size: .
J gene: TRBJ2-1
CDR3 DNA: TGTGCCAGCAGCTTACAAGGGTCGGGACCCAGCTCCTACAATGAGCAGTTCTTC
CDR3 protein: CASSLQGSGPSSYNEQFF

V gene: TRBV12-3/TRBV12-4
D gene: TRBD1
clone size: few
J gene: TRBJ2-7
CDR3 DNA: TGTGCCAGCGAAAAGACAGGGAGTCTCGGCGAGCAGTACTTC
CDR3 protein: CASEKTGSLGEQYF

V gene: TRBV20-1
D gene: .
clone size: .
J gene: TRBJ1-1
CDR3 DNA: TGCAGTGAATATCGGAGGGTGGGGGGCGCCTCAGAAGCTTTCTTT
CDR3 protein: CSEYRRVGGASEAFF

V gene: TRBV5-1
D gene: .
clone size: few
J gene: TRBJ2-7
CDR3 DNA: TGCGCCAGCAGAACCCTCGGAGACTACGAGCAGTACTTC
CDR3 protein: CASRTLGDYEQYF

V gene: TRBV12-3/TRBV12-4
D gene: TRBD1
clone size: .
J gene: TRBJ2-7
CDR3 DNA: TGTGCCAGCAGTCAGGCGCCGACAGGGTACGAGCAGTACTTC
CDR3 protein: CASSQAPTGYEQYF

V gene: TRBV24-1
D gene: TRBD2
clone size: .
J gene: TRBJ2-7
CDR3 DNA: TGTGCCACCAGTGACCGGACTAGCGGGAGCTACGAGCAGTACTTC
CDR3 protein: CATSDRTSGSYEQYF

V gene: TRBV29-1
D gene: .
clone size: few
J gene: TRBJ2-1
CDR3 DNA: TGCAGCGTTGAAGATGGGTTGGTCAACAATGAGCAGTTCTTC
CDR3 protein: CSVEDGLVNNEQFF

V gene: TRBV20-1
D gene: .
clone size: .
J gene: TRBJ2-3
CDR3 DNA: TGCAGTGCTAGAGGCCAGCCCACAGATACGCAGTATTTT
CDR3 protein: CSARGQPTDTQYF

V gene: TRBV6-2/TRBV6-3
D gene: TRBD1
clone size: .
J gene: TRBJ1-2
CDR3 DNA: TGTGCCAGCATCCCTGGGGGGACAGGGAGGCGCTACACCTTC
CDR3 protein: CASIPGGTGRRYTF

V gene: TRBV3-1
D gene: .
clone size: few
J gene: TRBJ1-1
CDR3 DNA: TGTGCCAGCAGCCAACAGGTGAACACTGAAGCTTTCTTT
CDR3 protein: CASSQQVNTEAFF